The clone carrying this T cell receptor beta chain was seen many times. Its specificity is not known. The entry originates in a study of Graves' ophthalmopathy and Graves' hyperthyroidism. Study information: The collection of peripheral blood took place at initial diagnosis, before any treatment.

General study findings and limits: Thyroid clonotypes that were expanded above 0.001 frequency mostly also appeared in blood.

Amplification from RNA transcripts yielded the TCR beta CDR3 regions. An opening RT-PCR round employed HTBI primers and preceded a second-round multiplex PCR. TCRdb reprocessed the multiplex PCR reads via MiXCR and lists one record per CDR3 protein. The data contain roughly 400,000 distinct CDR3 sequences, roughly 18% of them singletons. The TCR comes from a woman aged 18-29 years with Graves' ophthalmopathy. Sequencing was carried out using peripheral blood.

CDR3 residues: CSVRDYYGYTF. The CDR3 DNA follows: TGCAGCGTTCGGGATTACTATGGCTACACCTTC. V is TRBV29-1 and J is TRBJ1-2; no clear D. The germline CDR1 and CDR2 sequences are SQVTM and ANQGSEA. Trimming stripped 5 bases from V and 3 bases from J, with 7 bases between. The CDR3 has 11 amino acids.